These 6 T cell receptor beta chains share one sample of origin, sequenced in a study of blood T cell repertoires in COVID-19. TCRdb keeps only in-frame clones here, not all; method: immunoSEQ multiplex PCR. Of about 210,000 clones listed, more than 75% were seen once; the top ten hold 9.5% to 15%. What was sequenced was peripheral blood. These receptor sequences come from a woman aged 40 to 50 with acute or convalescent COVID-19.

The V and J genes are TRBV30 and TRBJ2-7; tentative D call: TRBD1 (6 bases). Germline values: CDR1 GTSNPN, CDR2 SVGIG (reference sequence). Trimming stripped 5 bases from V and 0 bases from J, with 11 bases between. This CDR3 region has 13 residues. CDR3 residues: CAWSQGFSYEQYF. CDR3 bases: TGTGCCTGGTCTCAGGGGTTCTCCTACGAGCAGTACTTC.

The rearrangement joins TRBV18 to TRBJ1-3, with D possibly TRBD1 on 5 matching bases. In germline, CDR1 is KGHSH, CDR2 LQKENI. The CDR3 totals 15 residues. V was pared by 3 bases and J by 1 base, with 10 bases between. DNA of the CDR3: TGTGCCAGCTCACCTGAAGGGGTGTCTGGAAACACCATATATTTT. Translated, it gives CASSPEGVSGNTIYF.

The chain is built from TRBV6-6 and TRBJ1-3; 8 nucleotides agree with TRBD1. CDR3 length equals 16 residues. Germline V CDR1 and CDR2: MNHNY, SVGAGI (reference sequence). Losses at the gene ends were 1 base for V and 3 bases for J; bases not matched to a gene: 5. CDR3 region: CASSYLGQGFGNTIYF. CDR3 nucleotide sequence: TGTGCCAGCAGTTACTTAGGACAGGGCTTTGGAAACACCATATATTTT.

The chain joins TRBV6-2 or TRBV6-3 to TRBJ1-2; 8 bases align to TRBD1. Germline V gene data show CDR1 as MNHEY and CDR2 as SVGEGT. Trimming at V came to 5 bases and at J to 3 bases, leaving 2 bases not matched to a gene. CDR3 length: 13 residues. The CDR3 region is CASSLQGDYGYTF. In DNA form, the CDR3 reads TGTGCCAGCAGTCTACAGGGGGACTATGGCTACACCTTC.

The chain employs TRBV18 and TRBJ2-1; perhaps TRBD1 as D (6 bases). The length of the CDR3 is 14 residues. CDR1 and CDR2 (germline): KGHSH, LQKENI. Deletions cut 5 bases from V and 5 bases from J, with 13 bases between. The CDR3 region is CASSKDHRDNEQFF. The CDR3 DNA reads TGTGCCAGCTCAAAGGACCACAGGGACAATGAGCAGTTCTTC. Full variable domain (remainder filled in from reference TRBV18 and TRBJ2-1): NAGVMQNPRHLVRRRGQEARLRCSPMKGHSHVYWYRQLPEEGLKFMVYLQKENIIDESGMPKERFSAEFPKEGPSILRIQQVVRGDSAAYFCASSKDHRDNEQFFGPGTRLTVL.

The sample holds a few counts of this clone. The CDR3 reads CATSDPGQNYGYTF. The CDR3 region has the DNA TGTGCCACCAGTGATCCGGGACAAAACTATGGCTACACCTTC. The J gene is TRBJ1-2, the V gene TRBV24-1; maybe TRBD1 (6 bases). The V end was cut by 3 bases, the J end by 2 bases, with 9 bases between. There are 14 residues in the CDR3. Germline V CDR1 and CDR2: KGHDR, SFDVKD.